These 24 T cell receptor beta chains originate from one sample sequenced in a study of Graves' ophthalmopathy and Graves' hyperthyroidism. RNA transcripts served as template for amplifying TCR beta CDR3 sequences. The authors performed first-round RT-PCR with HTBI primers and then a second-round multiplex PCR. TCRdb reprocessed the multiplex PCR reads via MiXCR and lists one record per CDR3 protein. The sample shows fewer than 600,000 distinct CDR3 sequences, around an eighth of them seen only once. The sample taken for sequencing was blood. These receptors were taken from a woman aged 25 to 45 with Graves' ophthalmopathy.

This clonotype was seen repeatedly, ten times or more. This chain uses TRBV29-1 with TRBJ1-5; D is unclear. The CDR3 covers 14 residues. Germline CDR1 reads SQVTM; CDR2 reads ANQGSEA. V was pared by 6 bases and J by 4 bases, with 16 bases between. In DNA form, the CDR3 reads TGCAGCGTCGCCCCAGGAAACCCTAATCAGCCCCAGCATTTT. Translating gives CSVAPGNPNQPQHF.

This clonotype was observed many times. The chain carries TRBV19 and TRBJ1-5; no firm D call. The CDR3 length is 14 residues. Germline CDR1 and CDR2: LNHDA and SQIVND (reference sequence). V dropped 3 bases and J dropped 8 bases, with 14 bases sitting between them. CDR3 nucleotides: TGTGCCAGTAGTATGAGCCGGGTTCGAGAGCCCCAGCATTTT. Protein product: CASSMSRVREPQHF.

V is TRBV6-1 and J is TRBJ1-2, with 10 bases identical to TRBD1. The CDR3 totals 14 residues. Per the germline V gene, CDR1 is MNHNS and CDR2 is SASEGT. V lost 10 bases to trimming and J lost 4 bases; unmatched junction nucleotides: 9. CDR3 in amino acids: CATSRDRGAYGYTF. In DNA form, the CDR3 reads TGTGCCACCTCCCGGGACAGGGGAGCCTATGGCTACACCTTC.

This clonotype was counted at least ten times. The chain is built from TRBV28 and TRBJ1-1; the match to TRBD1 covers 8 bases. J was trimmed by 0 bases and V by 5 bases; bases with no gene match: 11. The CDR3 has 17 residues. Germline loops: CDR1 MDHEN, CDR2 SYDVKM. Written as DNA, the CDR3 is TGTGCCAGCAGTCGGACAGGGAATTTGGGGCTGAACACTGAAGCTTTCTTT. Encoded protein: CASSRTGNLGLNTEAFF.

This clonotype has at least ten counts. This rearrangement joins TRBV12-3 or TRBV12-4 to TRBJ1-2; D possibly corresponds to TRBD1 (6 bases). This CDR3 spans 15 amino acids. V lost 4 bases and J 0 bases, leaving 12 bases between the germline ends. The CDR3 here is CASSSGQPSNYGYTF. The CDR3 DNA reads as TGTGCCAGCAGTTCCGGACAGCCTTCTAACTATGGCTACACCTTC.

This clonotype was seen ten or more times. The chain joins TRBV7-2 to TRBJ2-2, with D possibly TRBD2 on 6 matching bases. Trimming left V 7 bases short and J 4 bases short, with 13 bases between. Germline values: CDR1 SGHTA, CDR2 FQGNSA. The CDR3 extends over 14 amino acids. The DNA for the CDR3 is TGTGCCAGCAAAACCGGGACTCGCACCGGGGAGCTGTTTTTT. Protein product: CASKTGTRTGELFF.

In this sample, this clonotype turned up many times. The V and J genes are TRBV5-1 and TRBJ2-7; TRBD2 might be the D (6 bases). CDR3 length: 14 residues. Between the trimmed V and J ends, which lost 2 bases and 4 bases, there was a span of 13 bases. The germline gives CDR1 SGHRS, CDR2 YFSETQ. This chain's CDR3 is CASSFWPGTYEQYF. The CDR3, as DNA: TGCGCCAGCAGCTTTTGGCCAGGGACTTACGAGCAGTACTTC.

This clonotype was counted ten times or more. The DNA for the CDR3 is TGCAGTGCTGGTCCGGCAGGATGGGAGTATAGCAATCAGCCCCAGCATTTT. Encoded protein: CSAGPAGWEYSNQPQHF. The chain combines TRBV20-1 with TRBJ1-5; D uncertain. CDR1 DFQATT and CDR2 SNEGSKA come from the germline V gene (reference sequence). CDR3 size: 17 residues. Trimming pared 5 bases from V and 0 bases from J, leaving 20 bases between.

This clonotype was picked up many times. The rearrangement links TRBV30 to TRBJ2-7, with D possibly being TRBD1 (6 bases). CDR1 and CDR2 (germline): GTSNPN, SVGIG (reference sequence). V was cut by 5 bases and J by 2 bases, with 10 bases left in between. The CDR3 covers 12 residues. The CDR3 sequence is CAWGKGAYEQYF. The DNA for the CDR3 is TGTGCCTGGGGGAAGGGGGCCTACGAGCAGTACTTC. Variable domain in full (rest from reference TRBV30 and TRBJ2-7): SQTIHQWPATLVQPVGSPLSLECTVEGTSNPNLYWYRQAAGRGLQLLFYSVGIGQISSEVPQNLSASRPQDRQFILSSKKLLLSDSGFYLCAWGKGAYEQYFGPGTRLTVT.

This clonotype was seen repeatedly, ten times or more. The chain couples TRBV20-1 to TRBJ1-1, with 7 bases fitting TRBD1. Unmatched junction bases numbered 7, after V lost 5 bases and J lost 1 base. CDR3 length: 14 amino acids. CDR1 and CDR2 from the germline V gene are DFQATT and SNEGSKA (reference sequence). DNA for the CDR3: TGCAGTGCTTCTCTAGGACAGGCGAACACTGAAGCTTTCTTT. This gives the protein CSASLGQANTEAFF.

This clonotype appeared a few times. This chain joins TRBV11-1 and TRBJ2-2, with a tentative D call TRBD1 (6 bases). This CDR3 comprises 15 residues. The germline CDR1 and CDR2 sequences are SGHAT and FQDESV (reference sequence). Trimming shortened V by 11 bases and J by 5 bases, and 21 bases separated the two germline ends. CDR3: CASTGQGMGTGELFF. The CDR3 DNA is TGTGCCTCCACGGGGCAGGGGATGGGAACCGGGGAGCTGTTTTTT.

This clonotype was detected ten times or more. The chain recombines TRBV12-3 or TRBV12-4 with TRBJ1-2; D unresolved. This CDR3 is built from 15 residues. V was shortened by 8 bases and J by 2 bases, with 18 bases between the two germline ends. The CDR3 reads CASSHPLGLNYGYTF. The DNA for the CDR3 is TGTGCCAGCTCCCACCCCCTCGGGCTAAACTATGGCTACACCTTC.

The chain combines TRBV9 with TRBJ2-2; unclear D gene. Germline CDR1 and CDR2: SGDLS and YYNGEE. Trimming shortened V by 0 bases and J by 6 bases, and 15 bases separated the two germline ends. The CDR3 contains 16 residues. DNA of the CDR3: TGTGCCAGCAGCGTAGAAGGACCGGGCGGACCCGGGGAGCTGTTTTTT. Encoded protein: CASSVEGPGGPGELFF. Together with reference TRBV9 and TRBJ2-2, the CDR3 gives the full variable domain: DSGVTQTPKHLITATGQRVTLRCSPRSGDLSVYWYQQSLDQGLQFLIQYYNGEERAKGNILERFSAQQFPDLHSELNLSSLELGDSALYFCASSVEGPGGPGELFFGEGSRLTVL.

In its sample, this clonotype was seen many times. The chain couples TRBV12-3 or TRBV12-4 to TRBJ2-5; 7 bases line up with TRBD1. The CDR3 totals 14 residues. J was trimmed by 4 bases and V by 5 bases; bases with no gene match: 7. CDR3 region: CASSGTARRETQYF. CDR3 DNA: TGTGCCAGCAGTGGGACAGCCCGCAGAGAGACCCAGTACTTC.

This clonotype came up many times. The rearrangement joins TRBV28 to TRBJ1-2; TRBD1 aligns across 7 bases. Germline CDR1 MDHEN, CDR2 SYDVKM. The CDR3 is made up of 14 amino acids. The V and J ends lost 5 bases and 6 bases, in that order; junction bases with no gene match: 9. The CDR3, as DNA: TGTGCCAGCAGTGGACTCGACAGGGTGCATGGCTACACCTTC. Its protein product is CASSGLDRVHGYTF.

V usage is TRBV10-2 and J usage is TRBJ2-7; perhaps TRBD1 as D (5 bases). V gave up 6 bases and J gave up 5 bases, with 20 bases separating them. The germline CDR1 and CDR2 sequences are WSHSY and SAAADI. CDR3 length equals 15 residues. The CDR3 reads CASSLDPAVGDEQYF. The CDR3 DNA is TGCGCCAGCAGCCTCGACCCTGCAGTAGGGGACGAGCAGTACTTC.

There are many counts of this clonotype. V gene TRBV7-9 combines with J gene TRBJ1-1; D gene ambiguous. The V and J ends lost 5 bases and 1 base respectively, with 8 bases between them. The germline CDR1 and CDR2 sequences are SEHNR and FQNEAQ (reference sequence). The CDR3 length is 13 residues. CDR3 region: CASSTAPNTEAFF. The DNA of the CDR3 is TGTGCCAGCAGCACCGCCCCGAACACTGAAGCTTTCTTT.

This clonotype was counted ten times or more. V and J are TRBV9 and TRBJ2-7, with D unresolved. Germline values: CDR1 SGDLS, CDR2 YYNGEE. The V and J ends lost 4 bases and 6 bases respectively, with 11 bases between them. The CDR3 is made up of 12 amino acids. The DNA for the CDR3 is TGTGCCAGCAGCTCAGAGAGAGGCGAGCAGTACTTC. It yields the protein CASSSERGEQYF.

This clonotype was seen a handful of times. This rearrangement joins TRBV6-1 to TRBJ2-7; TRBD2 might be the D (6 bases). Between the trimmed V and J ends, which lost 4 bases and 0 bases, there was a span of 13 bases. The CDR3 is made up of 15 amino acids. Per the germline V gene, CDR1 is MNHNS and CDR2 is SASEGT. The CDR3 region is CASSVGRGSSYEQYF. CDR3 DNA: TGTGCCAGCAGTGTTGGGCGGGGCAGCTCCTACGAGCAGTACTTC.

The rearrangement links TRBV2 to TRBJ2-5; 7 bases align to TRBD2. The CDR3 spans 15 residues. Per germline, CDR1 SNHLY and CDR2 FYNNEI. The trim removed 5 bases at V and 4 bases at J, leaving 10 bases unmatched. The CDR3 sequence is CASSSTGLVGETQYF. The CDR3 nucleotides read TGTGCCAGCAGTTCCACCGGACTAGTCGGAGAGACCCAGTACTTC.

This clonotype was counted many times. The chain recombines TRBV7-9 with TRBJ1-2, with TRBD1 matching 7 bases. Germline V gives CDR1 SEHNR, CDR2 FQNEAQ (reference sequence). V dropped 4 bases and J dropped 6; count of bases not matched to a gene: 8. This CDR3 region has 14 residues. As DNA, the CDR3 is TGTGCCAGCAGCTGGGACAGCCCCAGGGATGGCTACACCTTC. Translating it yields CASSWDSPRDGYTF.

The table lists this clonotype with many counts. CDR3 sequence: CASSEGQGYRNQPQHF. CDR3 nucleotides: TGTGCCAGCAGTGAAGGACAGGGATATCGTAATCAGCCCCAGCATTTT. The chain uses TRBV2 and TRBJ1-5, with 7 bases fitting TRBD1. Germline-derived CDR1 and CDR2 are SNHLY and FYNNEI. The V and J ends lost 1 base and 4 bases, in that order; junction bases with no gene match: 7. The CDR3 extends over 16 amino acids.

Points on this clonotype: This may be a read error, as it is one base from a much larger clone. This sequence joins TRBV12-3 or TRBV12-4 and TRBJ1-1; no clear D gene. This CDR3 comprises 15 residues. Trimming removed 2 bases at V and 1 base at J, with 11 bases between. CDR3 in amino acids: CASSLWVYANTEAFF. For the CDR3, the DNA is TGTGCCAGCAGTTTATGGGTGTATGCGAACACTGAAGCTTTCTTT.

Many counts were recorded for this clonotype. The chain is built from TRBV14 and TRBJ1-2; possible D gene TRBD1, 5 bases. The V and J ends lost 5 bases and 0 bases respectively, with 19 bases between them. CDR3 length equals 17 residues. The germline gives CDR1 SGHDN, CDR2 FVKESK. The chain's CDR3 is CASSGYGGEPPNYGYTF. CDR3 nucleotide sequence: TGTGCCAGCAGCGGTTACGGGGGAGAGCCCCCTAACTATGGCTACACCTTC.